The 24 T cell receptor beta chains below were found in one sample sequenced in a study of cytomegalovirus exposure and HLA in healthy donors. 60 Vbeta and 13 Jbeta primers were used in PCR. Data came from immunoSEQ multiplex PCR; TCRdb stores just in-frame clones and leaves some out. The sample lists approximately 120,000 clones, 73% occurring once. The sequencing sample was made of PBMCs. These receptors came from a man in his sixties in good health and CMV-seropositive.

CDR3 sequence (DNA): TGTGCCAGCAGCCCAGGACTAGCGGACGTTATCCATACGCAGTATTTT. It yields the protein CASSPGLADVIHTQYF. This chain connects TRBV5-6 to TRBJ2-3; 10 bases are a match to TRBD2. The V segment lost 4 bases and the J segment 7 bases; nucleotides outside the gene matches: 12. The CDR3 contains 16 residues. CDR1 SGHDT and CDR2 YYEEEE come from the germline V gene.

The rearrangement joins TRBV28 to TRBJ2-2, with 7 nucleotides matching TRBD1. The germline V gene has CDR1 MDHEN and CDR2 SYDVKM. With 4 bases clipped from V and 4 bases from J, the junction kept 6 bases outside the gene matches. The CDR3 covers 15 residues. The CDR3: CASSSPGQFTGELFF. CDR3 DNA sequence: TGTGCCAGCAGTTCTCCGGGACAGTTCACCGGGGAGCTGTTTTTT.

This chain joins TRBV2 and TRBJ1-2; D remains ambiguous. Germline V gene lookup returns CDR1 SNHLY and CDR2 FYNNEI. The CDR3 runs to 14 residues. V was pared by 2 bases and J by 6 bases, with 13 bases between. CDR3 region: CASSESAGYDGYTF. Here the CDR3 DNA reads TGTGCCAGCAGTGAAAGTGCCGGGTACGATGGCTACACCTTC.

This clone was seen only a few times. The gene calls are TRBV5-6 and TRBJ1-2, with D perhaps TRBD1 (6 bases). CDR3 size: 14 residues. Germline assignment: CDR1 SGHDT and CDR2 YYEEEE. Trimming stripped 5 bases from V and 4 bases from J, with 15 bases between. Here the CDR3 reads CASSFRTDPYGYTF. CDR3 in DNA: TGTGCCAGCAGTTTTCGGACAGATCCCTATGGCTACACCTTC.

V usage is TRBV5-6 and J usage is TRBJ2-3; TRBD2 matches 11 bases. This CDR3 has 16 residues. Trimming removed 3 bases from V and 6 bases from J; junction bases left unmatched: 9. Germline V gene lookup returns CDR1 SGHDT and CDR2 YYEEEE. The CDR3 reads CASSSTSGGIRDTQYF. The CDR3, as DNA: TGTGCCAGCAGCTCAACTAGCGGGGGAATCAGGGATACGCAGTATTTT.

This chain uses TRBV6-5 with TRBJ2-7; no clear D. The CDR3 contains 15 residues. V shed 1 base and J shed 0 bases, with 10 bases lying between them. The V gene's germline CDR1 is MNHEY and CDR2 SVGAGI. The CDR3 sequence is CASSYWASSSYEQYF. CDR3 nucleotides: TGTGCCAGCAGTTACTGGGCGTCCAGCTCCTACGAGCAGTACTTC.

V is TRBV25-1 and J is TRBJ2-5; the D gene is possibly TRBD2 (7 bases). The J call may be faulty, since TRBJ2-7 better matches the DNA end. There are 14 residues in the CDR3. CDR1 and CDR2 (germline): MGHDK, SYGVNS. CDR3 loop: CASRGGQGGYEQYF. CDR3 DNA sequence: TGTGCCAGCAGGGGGGGGCAGGGAGGCTACGAGCAGTACTTC.

The rearrangement links TRBV5-1 to TRBJ2-3; 13 nucleotides match TRBD2. This CDR3 has 16 residues. Trimming at V came to 4 bases and at J to 5 bases, leaving 7 bases not matched to a gene. Germline loops: CDR1 SGHRS, CDR2 YFSETQ. CDR3 nucleotide sequence: TGCGCCAGCAGCGCGGGGACTAGCGGGGTTGGAGATACGCAGTATTTT. Translating gives CASSAGTSGVGDTQYF.

The V gene is TRBV18, the J gene TRBJ2-2; 8 bases align to TRBD1. The CDR3 sequence is 14 residues long. The V gene end was trimmed by 5 bases and the J gene end by 3 bases; junction bases not matched to a gene: 2. Per the germline V gene, CDR1 is KGHSH and CDR2 is LQKENI. CDR3 amino acids: CASSGTGYTGELFF. CDR3 DNA: TGTGCCAGCTCAGGGACAGGCTACACCGGGGAGCTGTTTTTT.

This clone ranks as large. This sequence joins TRBV7-9 and TRBJ2-1; D may be TRBD1 (7 bases). V lost 5 bases and J lost 8, with 16 bases in between. Looked up from germline, CDR1 is SEHNR and CDR2 is FQNEAQ (reference sequence). The CDR3 has 14 amino acids. The CDR3 DNA reads TGTGCCAGCAGCCCTAATACAGGGGACTATGAGCAGTTCTTC. As protein: CASSPNTGDYEQFF.

The genes are TRBV9 and TRBJ1-1, with D possibly TRBD1 on 5 matching bases. Germline values: CDR1 SGDLS, CDR2 YYNGEE. The CDR3 consists of 14 residues. Trimming cost V 0 bases and J 3 bases, with 9 bases left between them. Here the CDR3 reads CASSVGVGDTEAFF. The DNA for the CDR3 is TGTGCCAGCAGCGTAGGAGTAGGGGACACTGAAGCTTTCTTT.

The J gene is TRBJ2-4, the V gene TRBV6-1; weak D call: TRBD1 (5 bases). The CDR3 covers 17 residues. With 2 bases removed from V and 0 bases from J, the gap between germline ends came to 14 bases. CDR1 and CDR2 from the germline V gene are MNHNS and SASEGT. CDR3 residues: CASSELQGDRAKNIQYF. CDR3 nucleotides: TGTGCCAGCAGTGAACTGCAGGGCGACCGAGCCAAAAACATTCAGTACTTC.

In nucleotides, the CDR3 is TGTGCCAGTAGTGCAGACAGGGGAGGCACTGAAGCTTTCTTT. As protein: CASSADRGGTEAFF. The chain has TRBV19 and TRBJ1-1, with 8 bases that match TRBD1. The CDR3 covers 14 residues. J gave up 4 bases and V 5 bases, and 6 bases lay outside the gene matches. CDR1 LNHDA and CDR2 SQIVND come from the germline V gene (reference sequence).

The chain joins TRBV5-1 to TRBJ2-5, with a tentative D call TRBD1 (5 bases). V lost 5 bases and J lost 3, with 14 bases in between. The CDR3 sequence is 14 residues long. Germline V gene sequence: CDR1 SGHRS, CDR2 YFSETQ. CDR3: CASRGRVREETQYF. The CDR3 nucleotides read TGCGCCAGCAGAGGCAGGGTAAGGGAAGAGACCCAGTACTTC. Full variable domain (outside the CDR3, taken from reference TRBV5-1 and TRBJ2-5): KAGVTQTPRYLIKTRGQQVTLSCSPISGHRSVSWYQQTPGQGLQFLFEYFSETQRNKGNFPGRFSGRQFSNSRSEMNVSTLELGDSALYLCASRGRVREETQYFGPGTRLLVL.

V and J are TRBV5-3 and TRBJ1-4; 7 bases match TRBD1. TRBV5-3 is reported as an ORF; its role is uncertain. V trimming: 3 bases; J trimming: 1 base; junction bases outside the gene matches: 3. This CDR3 is 15 amino acids long. CDR3 protein: CARSSPGGTNEKLFF. In DNA form, the CDR3 reads TGTGCCAGAAGCTCGCCAGGGGGAACTAATGAAAAACTGTTTTTT.

The J gene is TRBJ2-1, the V gene TRBV5-6; D perhaps matches TRBD1 (6 bases). The CDR3 loop spans 16 amino acids. Germline V gives CDR1 SGHDT, CDR2 YYEEEE. V lost 0 bases, J lost 2 bases, and 12 bases lay in between. The CDR3 DNA sequence: TGTGCCAGCAGCTTGGTGGGCAGGGGACCCTACAATGAGCAGTTCTTC. Residues: CASSLVGRGPYNEQFF.

Here the CDR3 reads CASSAPRGGLNTGELFF. CDR3 nucleotide sequence: TGTGCCAGCAGCGCTCCCCGGGGGGGCCTTAACACCGGGGAGCTGTTTTTT. The genes are TRBV9 and TRBJ2-2; TRBD2 matches at 8 bases. V lost 3 bases, J lost 2 bases, and 9 bases stayed unmatched. The CDR3 is 17 amino acids. Germline CDR1 is SGDLS and CDR2 is YYNGEE. Drawing the rest from reference TRBV9 and TRBJ2-2, the complete variable domain is DSGVTQTPKHLITATGQRVTLRCSPRSGDLSVYWYQQSLDQGLQFLIQYYNGEERAKGNILERFSAQQFPDLHSELNLSSLELGDSALYFCASSAPRGGLNTGELFFGEGSRLTVL.

The chain recombines TRBV9 with TRBJ2-2; TRBD2 agrees at 12 bases. The CDR3 length is 16 residues. Trimming cost V 4 bases and J 6 bases; bases outside gene matches: 7. Germline assignment: CDR1 SGDLS and CDR2 YYNGEE. DNA for the CDR3: TGTGCCAGCAGCCCGAGGGCTAGCGGGGGGGCCGGGGAGCTGTTTTTT. This codes for CASSPRASGGAGELFF.

This chain links TRBV28 with TRBJ1-4; the match to TRBD1 covers 8 bases. J was trimmed by 3 bases and V by 10 bases; bases with no gene match: 1. Germline V gene lookup returns CDR1 MDHEN and CDR2 SYDVKM. The CDR3 runs to 12 residues. CDR3 region: CAMGQANEKLFF. The CDR3 DNA follows: TGTGCCATGGGACAGGCTAATGAAAAACTGTTTTTT.

This sequence joins TRBV5-6 and TRBJ1-2; TRBD1 agrees at 7 bases. Germline V gene data show CDR1 as SGHDT and CDR2 as YYEEEE. V lost 3 bases to trimming and J lost 8 bases; unmatched junction nucleotides: 4. CDR3 length: 12 amino acids. In nucleotides, the CDR3 is TGTGCCAGCAGCTACGACAGGGCGGGCTACACCTTC. As protein: CASSYDRAGYTF.

This clone was found once. The V gene is TRBV5-1, the J gene TRBJ1-6, with D hard to call. The CDR3 totals 15 residues. V was trimmed by 4 bases and J by 15 bases, leaving 23 bases between them. Germline-derived CDR1 and CDR2 are SGHRS and YFSETQ. The CDR3 is CASSPRAGSGYRLHF. As DNA, the CDR3 is TGCGCCAGCAGCCCGCGAGCGGGGTCCGGTTATCGCCTCCACTTT.

In its sample, this clone was seen once. This chain connects TRBV7-6 to TRBJ1-3; the D is unclear. This CDR3 spans 17 amino acids. V lost 4 bases, J lost 0 bases, and 16 bases lay in between. Germline V gives CDR1 SGHVS, CDR2 FNYEAQ. The CDR3 spells CASSSLRDLSSGNTIYF. DNA of the CDR3: TGTGCCAGCAGCTCGTTACGGGATCTTAGCTCTGGAAACACCATATATTTT.

The CDR3 bases are TGTGCCAGCAGTTCCTTCACCGGACAGTTCTACCCTGAAGCTTTCTTT. It translates to CASSSFTGQFYPEAFF. The chain links TRBV27 to TRBJ1-1; D perhaps matches TRBD1 (6 bases). CDR1 is MNHEY and CDR2 is SMNVEV in the germline V gene (reference sequence). Trimming cost V 4 bases and J 6 bases, with 21 bases left between them. The CDR3 extends over 16 amino acids.

The chain recombines TRBV21-1 with TRBJ2-2; the table's D call of TRBD1 was not tested on the DNA. TRBV21-1 counts as a pseudogene. This CDR3 comprises 16 residues. For the CDR3, the DNA is TGTGCCAGCAGCCGCCGGGACAGGGGTGAGACCGGGGAGCTGTTTTTT. Its protein product is CASSRRDRGETGELFF.